This T cell receptor beta chain was identified in a study of cytomegalovirus exposure and HLA in healthy donors. PCR was performed using 60 Vbeta and 13 Jbeta primers. Sequenced by immunoSEQ multiplex PCR; TCRdb stores in-frame clones only, minus some. The sample contains approximately 210,000 clones, 81% of which appear only once. Study-wide points: The study reported that TCR beta sequences accurately predicted HLA-A and HLA-B alleles in most subjects. Sequencing depth across donors, presence/absence analyses assumed, was roughly uniform. Rarity marked most TCR sequences, yet some public TCRs occurred in many donors. The authors later linked a missense DCLRE1C variant to TCR beta V- and J-gene trimming.

To note about this clone: Its matching antigen is unknown.

V gave up 2 bases and J gave up 2 bases, with 3 bases separating them. The V gene's germline CDR1 is LGHNA and CDR2 YSLEER. CDR3 length: 13 amino acids. The TCR sequence derives from a man younger than 35 in good health and CMV-seronegative. Sequencing was done on a sample of PBMCs. This chain connects TRBV4-3 to TRBJ2-2; D remains ambiguous. The CDR3 protein is CASSQPNTGELFF. CDR3 DNA sequence: TGCGCCAGCAGCCAACCAAACACCGGGGAGCTGTTTTTT.